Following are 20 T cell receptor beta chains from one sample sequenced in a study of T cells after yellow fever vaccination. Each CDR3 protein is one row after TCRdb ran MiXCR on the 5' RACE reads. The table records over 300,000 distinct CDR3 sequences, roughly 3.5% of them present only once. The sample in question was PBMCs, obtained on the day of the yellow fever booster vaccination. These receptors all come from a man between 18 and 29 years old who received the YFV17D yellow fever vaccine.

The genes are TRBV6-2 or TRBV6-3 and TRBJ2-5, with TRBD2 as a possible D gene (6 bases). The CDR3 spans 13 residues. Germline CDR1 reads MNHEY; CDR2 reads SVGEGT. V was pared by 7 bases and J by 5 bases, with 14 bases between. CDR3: CASKAGWGETQYF. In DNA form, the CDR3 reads TGTGCCAGCAAAGCGGGCTGGGGGGAGACCCAGTACTTC.

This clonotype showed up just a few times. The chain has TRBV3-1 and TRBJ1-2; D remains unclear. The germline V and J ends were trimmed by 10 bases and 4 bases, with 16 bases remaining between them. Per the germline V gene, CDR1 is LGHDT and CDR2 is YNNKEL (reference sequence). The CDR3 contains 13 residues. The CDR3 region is CATPFAGSYGYTF. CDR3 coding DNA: TGTGCCACTCCGTTCGCCGGGAGCTATGGCTACACCTTC.

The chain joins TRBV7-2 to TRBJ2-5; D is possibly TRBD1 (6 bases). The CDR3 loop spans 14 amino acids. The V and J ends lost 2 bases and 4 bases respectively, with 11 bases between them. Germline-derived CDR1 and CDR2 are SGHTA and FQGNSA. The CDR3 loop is CASSLRYRAETQYF. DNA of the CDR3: TGTGCCAGCAGCTTAAGATACAGGGCAGAGACCCAGTACTTC.

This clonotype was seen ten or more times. The CDR3 protein is CATELGDTDTQYF. CDR3 coding DNA: TGTGCCACCGAGCTAGGGGACACAGATACGCAGTATTTT. The rearrangement links TRBV7-2 to TRBJ2-3; D is perhaps TRBD1 (5 bases). Trimming took off 10 bases at V and 2 bases at J, with 13 bases between the two ends. The germline V gene has CDR1 SGHTA and CDR2 FQGNSA. This CDR3 has 13 residues.

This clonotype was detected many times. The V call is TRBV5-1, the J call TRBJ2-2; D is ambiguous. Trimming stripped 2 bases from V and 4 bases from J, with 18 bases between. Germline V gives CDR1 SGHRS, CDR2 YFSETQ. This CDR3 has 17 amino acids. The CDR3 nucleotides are TGCGCCAGCAGCTTTGACGACACACAAGGGATCACCGGGGAGCTGTTTTTT. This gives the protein CASSFDDTQGITGELFF.

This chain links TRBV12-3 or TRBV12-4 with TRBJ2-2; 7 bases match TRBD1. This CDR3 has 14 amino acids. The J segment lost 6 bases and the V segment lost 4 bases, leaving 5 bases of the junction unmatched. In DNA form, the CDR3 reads TGTGCCAGCAGTTCGGGACAGAGGGCCGGGGAGCTGTTTTTT. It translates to CASSSGQRAGELFF.

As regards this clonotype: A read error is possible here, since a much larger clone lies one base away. CDR3 in DNA: TGTGCCAGCAGTGGCGTATTAGCGGGGGGACGGTATTTT. Its protein is CASSGVLAGGRYF. The rearrangement links TRBV6-1 to TRBJ2-3; 10 nucleotides match TRBD2. Germline CDR1 is MNHNS and CDR2 is SASEGT. The ends lost 4 bases at V and 14 bases at J; junction bases unmatched: 9. This CDR3 comprises 13 residues.

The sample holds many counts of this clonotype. The CDR3 nucleotides read TGTGCCAGCAGCCAAGATCTCGTTAGCGGGGACAATGAGCAGTTCTTC. This codes for CASSQDLVSGDNEQFF. This chain connects TRBV3-1 to TRBJ2-1; 8 bases line up with TRBD2. Germline CDR1 reads LGHDT; CDR2 reads YNNKEL (reference sequence). CDR3 size: 16 residues. Losses at the gene ends were 0 bases for V and 5 bases for J; bases not matched to a gene: 6.

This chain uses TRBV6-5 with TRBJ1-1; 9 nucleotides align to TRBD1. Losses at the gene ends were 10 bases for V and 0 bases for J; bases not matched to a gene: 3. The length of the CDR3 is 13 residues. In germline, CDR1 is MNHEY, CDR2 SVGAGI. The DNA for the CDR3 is TGTGCCACCGGGACAGGGTTGAACACTGAAGCTTTCTTT. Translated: CATGTGLNTEAFF.

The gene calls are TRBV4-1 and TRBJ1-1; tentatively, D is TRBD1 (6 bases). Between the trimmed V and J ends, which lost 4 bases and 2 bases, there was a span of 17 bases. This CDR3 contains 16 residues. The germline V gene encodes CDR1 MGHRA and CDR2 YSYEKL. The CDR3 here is CASSREQGPPNTEAFF. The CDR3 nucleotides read TGCGCCAGCAGCCGAGAACAGGGCCCTCCAAACACTGAAGCTTTCTTT.

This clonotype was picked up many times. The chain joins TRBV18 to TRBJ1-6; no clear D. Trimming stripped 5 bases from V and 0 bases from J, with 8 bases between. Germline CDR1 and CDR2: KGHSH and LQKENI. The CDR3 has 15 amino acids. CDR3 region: CASSLSSSYNSPLHF. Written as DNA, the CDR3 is TGTGCCAGCTCATTGTCAAGCTCCTATAATTCACCCCTCCACTTT.

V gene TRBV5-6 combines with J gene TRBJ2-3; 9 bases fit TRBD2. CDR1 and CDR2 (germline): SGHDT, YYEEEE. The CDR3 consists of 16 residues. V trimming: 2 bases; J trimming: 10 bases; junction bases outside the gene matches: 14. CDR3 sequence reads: CASSFGGGVGKVAQYF. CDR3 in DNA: TGTGCCAGCAGCTTCGGCGGGGGGGTGGGGAAAGTGGCGCAGTATTTT.

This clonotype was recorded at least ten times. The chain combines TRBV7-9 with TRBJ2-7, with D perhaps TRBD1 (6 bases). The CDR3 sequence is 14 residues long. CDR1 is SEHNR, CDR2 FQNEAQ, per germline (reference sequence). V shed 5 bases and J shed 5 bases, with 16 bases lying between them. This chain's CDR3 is CASSPRQVGDEQYV. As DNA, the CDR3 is TGTGCCAGCAGCCCGCGACAGGTCGGAGACGAGCAGTACGTC.

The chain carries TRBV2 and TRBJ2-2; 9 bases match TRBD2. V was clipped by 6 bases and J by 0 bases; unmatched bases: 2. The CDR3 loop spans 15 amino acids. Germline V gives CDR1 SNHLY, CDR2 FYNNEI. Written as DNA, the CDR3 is TGTGCCAGCAGCGGACTAGCGTCGAACACCGGGGAGCTGTTTTTT. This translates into CASSGLASNTGELFF.

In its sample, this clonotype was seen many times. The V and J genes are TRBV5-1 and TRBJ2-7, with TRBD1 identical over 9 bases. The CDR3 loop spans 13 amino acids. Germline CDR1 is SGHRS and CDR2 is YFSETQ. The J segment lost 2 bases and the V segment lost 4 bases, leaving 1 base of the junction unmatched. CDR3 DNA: TGCGCCAGCAGCGGGGACAGGGCCTACGAGCAGTACTTC. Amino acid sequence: CASSGDRAYEQYF.

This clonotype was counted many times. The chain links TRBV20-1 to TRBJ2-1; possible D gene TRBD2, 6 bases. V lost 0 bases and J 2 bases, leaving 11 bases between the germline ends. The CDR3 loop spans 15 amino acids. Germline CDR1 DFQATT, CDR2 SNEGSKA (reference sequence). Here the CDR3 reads CSARDLAGPYNEQFF. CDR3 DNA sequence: TGCAGTGCTAGAGATTTGGCGGGGCCCTACAATGAGCAGTTCTTC.

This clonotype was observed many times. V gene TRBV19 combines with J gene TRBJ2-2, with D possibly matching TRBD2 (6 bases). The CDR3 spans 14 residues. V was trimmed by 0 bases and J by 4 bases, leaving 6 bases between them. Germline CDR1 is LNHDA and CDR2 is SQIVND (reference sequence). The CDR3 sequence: CASSIEGGTGELFF. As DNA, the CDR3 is TGTGCCAGTAGTATAGAGGGAGGCACCGGGGAGCTGTTTTTT.

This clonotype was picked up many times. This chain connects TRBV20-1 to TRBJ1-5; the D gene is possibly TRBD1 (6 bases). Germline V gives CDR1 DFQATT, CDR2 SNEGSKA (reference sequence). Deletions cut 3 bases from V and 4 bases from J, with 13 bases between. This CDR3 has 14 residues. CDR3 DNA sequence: TGCAGTGCTAGTCCTTACAGGGAGAATCAGCCCCAGCATTTT. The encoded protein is CSASPYRENQPQHF.

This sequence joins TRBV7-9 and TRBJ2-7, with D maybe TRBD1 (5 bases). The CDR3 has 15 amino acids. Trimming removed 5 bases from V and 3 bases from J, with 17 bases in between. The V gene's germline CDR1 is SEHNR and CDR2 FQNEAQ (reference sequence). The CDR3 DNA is TGTGCCAGCAGCCCCGTACAAGCAGGGATCTACGAGCAGTACGTC. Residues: CASSPVQAGIYEQYV.

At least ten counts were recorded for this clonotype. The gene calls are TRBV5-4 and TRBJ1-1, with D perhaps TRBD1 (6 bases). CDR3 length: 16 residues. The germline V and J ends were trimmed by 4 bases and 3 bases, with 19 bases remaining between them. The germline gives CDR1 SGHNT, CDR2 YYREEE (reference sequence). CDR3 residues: CASSQNSQGRDTEAFF. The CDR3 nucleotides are TGTGCCAGCAGCCAAAACTCACAGGGAAGGGACACTGAAGCTTTCTTT.